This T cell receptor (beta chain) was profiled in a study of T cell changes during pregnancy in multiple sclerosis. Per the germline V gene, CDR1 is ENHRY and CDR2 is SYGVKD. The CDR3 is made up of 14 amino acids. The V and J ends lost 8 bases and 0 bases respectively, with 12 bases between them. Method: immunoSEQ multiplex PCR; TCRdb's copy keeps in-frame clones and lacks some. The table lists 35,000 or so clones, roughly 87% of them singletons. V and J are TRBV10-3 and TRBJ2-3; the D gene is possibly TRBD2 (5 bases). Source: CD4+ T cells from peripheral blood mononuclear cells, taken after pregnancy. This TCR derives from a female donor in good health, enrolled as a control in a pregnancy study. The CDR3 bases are TGTGCCATCTCCGAAGCGGTGAGCACAGATACGCAGTATTTT. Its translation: CAISEAVSTDTQYF.